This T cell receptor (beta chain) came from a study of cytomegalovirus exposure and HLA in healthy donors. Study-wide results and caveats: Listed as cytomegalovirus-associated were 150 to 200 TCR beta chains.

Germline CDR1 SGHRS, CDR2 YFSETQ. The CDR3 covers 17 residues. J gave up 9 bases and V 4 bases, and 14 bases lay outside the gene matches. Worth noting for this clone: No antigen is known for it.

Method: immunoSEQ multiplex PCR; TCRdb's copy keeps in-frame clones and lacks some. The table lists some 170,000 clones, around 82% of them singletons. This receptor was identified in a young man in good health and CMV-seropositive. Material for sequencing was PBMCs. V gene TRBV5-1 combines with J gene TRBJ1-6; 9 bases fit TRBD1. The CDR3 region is CASSAGNPGTGFSPLHF. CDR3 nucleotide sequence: TGCGCCAGCAGCGCGGGGAACCCCGGGACAGGGTTTTCACCCCTCCACTTT. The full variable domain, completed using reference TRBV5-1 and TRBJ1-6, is KAGVTQTPRYLIKTRGQQVTLSCSPISGHRSVSWYQQTPGQGLQFLFEYFSETQRNKGNFPGRFSGRQFSNSRSEMNVSTLELGDSALYLCASSAGNPGTGFSPLHFGNGTRLTVT.